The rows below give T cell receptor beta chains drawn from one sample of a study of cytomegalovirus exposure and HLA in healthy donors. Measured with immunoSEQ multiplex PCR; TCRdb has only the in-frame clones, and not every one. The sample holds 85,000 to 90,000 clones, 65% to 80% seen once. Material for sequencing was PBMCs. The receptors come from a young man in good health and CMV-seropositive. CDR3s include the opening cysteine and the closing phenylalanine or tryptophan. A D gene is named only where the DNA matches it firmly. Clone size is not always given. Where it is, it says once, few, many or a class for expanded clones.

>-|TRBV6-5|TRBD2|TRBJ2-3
TGTGCCAGCCGGACTAGCGGGGGGGCAGATACGCAGTATTTT
CASRTSGGADTQYF
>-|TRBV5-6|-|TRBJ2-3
TGTGCCAGCAGCTCCGGCGGGGTAGGCACAGATACGCAGTATTTT
CASSSGGVGTDTQYF
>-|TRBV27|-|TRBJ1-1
TGTGCCAGCAGTTTCTCCAGGGGAGGGGCTGAAGCTTTCTTT
CASSFSRGGAEAFF
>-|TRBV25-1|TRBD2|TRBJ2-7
TGTGCCAGCAGTTTCCCTAGCGGGGGGGCCTACGAGCAGTACTTC
CASSFPSGGAYEQYF
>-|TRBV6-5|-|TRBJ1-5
TGTGCCAGCAGAAAAAGCGGGGACCCCGGGGGCCAGCATTTT
CASRKSGDPGGQHF
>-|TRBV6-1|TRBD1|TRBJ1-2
TGTGCCAGCAGTGCAGGGGGCGCAGGCTATGGCTACACCTTC
CASSAGGAGYGYTF
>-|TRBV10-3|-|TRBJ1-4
TGTGCCATCAGTGAGGGAAGGCAGGGGAGTGAAAAACTGTTTTTT
CAISEGRQGSEKLFF
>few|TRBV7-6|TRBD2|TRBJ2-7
TGTGCCAGCAGCGACGGGGGGAGGGAGCAGTACTTC
CASSDGGREQYF
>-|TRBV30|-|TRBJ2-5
TGTGCCTGGAGTGTTGACATGTCGATTAAAGAGACCCAGTACTTC
CAWSVDMSIKETQYF
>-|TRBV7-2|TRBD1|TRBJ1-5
TGTGCCAGCAGCTTAGGGTCCGGGACAGGGTGGATTCAGCCCCAGCATTTT
CASSLGSGTGWIQPQHF
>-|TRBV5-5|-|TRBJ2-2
TGTGCCAGCAGCTTGCAGGCAGGGGACGTAGAGCTGTTTTTT
CASSLQAGDVELFF
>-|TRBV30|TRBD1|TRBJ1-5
TGTGCCTGGAGTGGACAGGGATATAGCAATCAGCCCCAGCATTTT
CAWSGQGYSNQPQHF
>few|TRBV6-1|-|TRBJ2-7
TGTGCCAGCAGGACAGCATCCTACGAGCAGTACTTC
CASRTASYEQYF
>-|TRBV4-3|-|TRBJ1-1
TGCGCCAGCAGCCAACAGGTGGTCTTAATGAACACTGAAGCTTTCTTT
CASSQQVVLMNTEAFF
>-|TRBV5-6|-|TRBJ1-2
TGTGCCAGCAGCTTTTCAGGGGAATATGGCTACACCTTC
CASSFSGEYGYTF
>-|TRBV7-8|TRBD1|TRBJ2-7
TGTGCCAGCAGCTGGGGACAGGGTCCCTACGAGCAGTACTTC
CASSWGQGPYEQYF
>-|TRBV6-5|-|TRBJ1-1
TGTGCCAGCAGTTACAGAGGTGAAGCTTTCTTT
CASSYRGEAFF
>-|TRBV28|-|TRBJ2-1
TGTGCCAGCAGTAGCAGGGGTTACGCAAACAATGAGCAGTTCTTC
CASSSRGYANNEQFF
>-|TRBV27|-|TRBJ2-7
TGTGCCAGCAGTCTGCAACAGGGCTACGAGCAGTACTTC
CASSLQQGYEQYF
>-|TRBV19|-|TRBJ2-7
TGTGCCAGTAGTATAGTTTCGGGGAGCTCCTACGAGCAGTACTTC
CASSIVSGSSYEQYF
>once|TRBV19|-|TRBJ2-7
TGTGCCAGTAGTTGGTCGGAGGGTGGCTACGAGCAGTACTTC
CASSWSEGGYEQYF
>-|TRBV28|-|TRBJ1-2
TGTGCCAGCAGTCTAAGCTTCGGGGGGACGAACTATGGCTACACCTTC
CASSLSFGGTNYGYTF